Many counts were recorded for the clone carrying this TCR beta chain. Its antigen is unidentified. This record belongs to a study of blood T cells in healthy people across ages. A second PCR, run for about 6 to 11 cycles, used a sample-barcoded 5' primer plus a J-beta primer mix. TCRdb reprocessed the 5' RACE reads via MiXCR and lists one record per CDR3 protein. The data show roughly 650,000 distinct CDR3 sequences, about 32% seen once. The study's findings and limits: Naive T cell percentage showed a strong correlation with the diversity of TCR beta.

The CDR3 has 14 amino acids. The V gene lost 4 bases and the J gene lost 3 bases, with 11 bases spanning the gap. The germline gives CDR1 LGHNA, CDR2 YSLEER. Drawing of peripheral blood yielded about 9.8 milliliters from each donor. J is TRBJ2-3 and V is TRBV4-3; a weak D match, TRBD2 (6 bases). The sequenced sample consisted of blood. This sequence originates from an elderly woman in good health. CDR3 DNA: TGCGCCAGCAGCCCCCACGCGGGAACAGATACGCAGTATTTT. This gives the protein CASSPHAGTDTQYF.